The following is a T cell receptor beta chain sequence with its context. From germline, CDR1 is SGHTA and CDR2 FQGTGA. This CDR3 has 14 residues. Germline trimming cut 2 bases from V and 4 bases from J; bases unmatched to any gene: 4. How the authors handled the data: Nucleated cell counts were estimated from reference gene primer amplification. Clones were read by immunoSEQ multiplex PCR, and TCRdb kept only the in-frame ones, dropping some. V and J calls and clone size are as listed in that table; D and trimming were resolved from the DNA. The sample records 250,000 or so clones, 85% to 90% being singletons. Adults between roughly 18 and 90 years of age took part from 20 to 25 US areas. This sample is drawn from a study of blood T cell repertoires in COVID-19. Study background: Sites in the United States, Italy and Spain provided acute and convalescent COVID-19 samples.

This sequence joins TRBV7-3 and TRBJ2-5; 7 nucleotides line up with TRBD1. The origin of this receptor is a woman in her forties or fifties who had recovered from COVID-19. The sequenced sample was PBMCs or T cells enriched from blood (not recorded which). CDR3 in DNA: TGTGCCAGCAGCTTAGGGGCAGGGGGAGAGACCCAGTACTTC. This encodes CASSLGAGGETQYF.